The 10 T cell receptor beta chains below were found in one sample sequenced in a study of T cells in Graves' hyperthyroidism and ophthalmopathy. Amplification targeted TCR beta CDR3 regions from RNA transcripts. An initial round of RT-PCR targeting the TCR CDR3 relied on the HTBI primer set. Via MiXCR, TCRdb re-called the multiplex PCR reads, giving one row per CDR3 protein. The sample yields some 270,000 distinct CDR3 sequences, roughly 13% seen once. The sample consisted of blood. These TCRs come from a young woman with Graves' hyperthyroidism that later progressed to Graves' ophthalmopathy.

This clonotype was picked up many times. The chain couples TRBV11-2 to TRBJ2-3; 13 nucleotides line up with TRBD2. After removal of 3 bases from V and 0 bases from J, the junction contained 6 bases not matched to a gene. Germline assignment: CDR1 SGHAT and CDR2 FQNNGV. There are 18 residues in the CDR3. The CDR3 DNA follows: TGTGCCAGCAGCTTGGGACTAGCGGGGTTCCCTAGCACAGATACGCAGTATTTT. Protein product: CASSLGLAGFPSTDTQYF.

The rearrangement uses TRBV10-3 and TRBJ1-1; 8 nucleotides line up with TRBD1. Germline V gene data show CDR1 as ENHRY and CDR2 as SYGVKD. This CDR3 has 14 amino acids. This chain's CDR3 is CVSQTGVMNTEAFF. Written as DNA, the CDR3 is TGTGTCAGCCAGACAGGGGTCATGAACACTGAAGCTTTCTTT.

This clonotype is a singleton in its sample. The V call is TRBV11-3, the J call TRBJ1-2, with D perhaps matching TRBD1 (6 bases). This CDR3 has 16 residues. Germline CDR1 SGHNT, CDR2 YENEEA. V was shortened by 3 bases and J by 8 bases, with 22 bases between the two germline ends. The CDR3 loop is CASSFDGDTAFRGYTF. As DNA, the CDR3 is TGTGCCAGCAGCTTTGACGGGGACACGGCCTTCCGGGGCTACACCTTC. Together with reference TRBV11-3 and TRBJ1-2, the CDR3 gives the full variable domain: EAGVVQSPRYKIIEKKQPVAFWCNPISGHNTLYWYLQNLGQGPELLIRYENEEAVDDSQLPKDRFSAERLKGVDSTLKIQPAELGDSAVYLCASSFDGDTAFRGYTFGSGTRLTVV.

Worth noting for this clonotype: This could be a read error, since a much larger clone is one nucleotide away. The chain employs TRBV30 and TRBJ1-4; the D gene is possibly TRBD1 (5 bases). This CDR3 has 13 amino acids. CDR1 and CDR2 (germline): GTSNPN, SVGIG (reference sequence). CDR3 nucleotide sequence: TGTGCCTGGTCCCTAGGGGCTAATGAAAAACTGTCTTTT. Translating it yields CAWSLGANEKLSF. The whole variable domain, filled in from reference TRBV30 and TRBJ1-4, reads SQTIHQWPATLVQPVGSPLSLECTVEGTSNPNLYWYRQAAGRGLQLLFYSVGIGQISSEVPQNLSASRPQDRQFILSSKKLLLSDSGFYLCAWSLGANEKLSFGSGTQLSVL.

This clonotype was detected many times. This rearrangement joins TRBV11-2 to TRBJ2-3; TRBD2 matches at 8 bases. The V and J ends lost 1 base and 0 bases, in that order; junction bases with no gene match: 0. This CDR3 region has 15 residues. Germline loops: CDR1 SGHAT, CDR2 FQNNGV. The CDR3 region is CASSLVAGSTDTQYF. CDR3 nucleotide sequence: TGTGCCAGCAGCTTAGTAGCGGGAAGCACAGATACGCAGTATTTT.

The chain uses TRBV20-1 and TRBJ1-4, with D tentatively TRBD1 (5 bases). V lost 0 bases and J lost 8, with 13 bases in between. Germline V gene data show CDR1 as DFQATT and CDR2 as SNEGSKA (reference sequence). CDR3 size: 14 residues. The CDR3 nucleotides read TGCAGTGCTAGAGACGGGGGGGAAGGGGAAAAACTGTTTTTT. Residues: CSARDGGEGEKLFF.

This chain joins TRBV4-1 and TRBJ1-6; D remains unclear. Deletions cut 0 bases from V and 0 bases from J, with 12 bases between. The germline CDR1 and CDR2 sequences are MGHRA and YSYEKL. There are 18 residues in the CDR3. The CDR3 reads CASSQDLTESSYNSPLHF. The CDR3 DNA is TGCGCCAGCAGCCAAGATTTGACGGAGAGCTCCTATAATTCACCCCTCCACTTT.

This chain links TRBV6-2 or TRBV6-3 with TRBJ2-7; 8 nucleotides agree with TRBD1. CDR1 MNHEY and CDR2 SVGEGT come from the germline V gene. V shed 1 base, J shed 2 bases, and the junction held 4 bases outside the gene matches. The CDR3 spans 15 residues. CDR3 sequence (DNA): TGTGCCAGCAGTTACTTGGGACAGGCTACCTACGAGCAGTACTTC. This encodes CASSYLGQATYEQYF.

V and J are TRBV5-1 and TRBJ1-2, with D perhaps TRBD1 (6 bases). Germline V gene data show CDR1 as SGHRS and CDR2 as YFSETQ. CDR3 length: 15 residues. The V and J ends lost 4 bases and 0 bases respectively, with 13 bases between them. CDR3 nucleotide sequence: TGCGCCAGCAGCCCCCGGGACAACTCTAACTATGGCTACACCTTC. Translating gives CASSPRDNSNYGYTF.

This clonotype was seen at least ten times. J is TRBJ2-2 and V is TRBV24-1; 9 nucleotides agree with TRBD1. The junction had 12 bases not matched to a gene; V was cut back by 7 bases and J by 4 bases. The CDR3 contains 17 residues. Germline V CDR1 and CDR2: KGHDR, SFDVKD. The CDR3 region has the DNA TGTGCCACCAGGTTGAACCCGGGACAGGGAAGCACCGGGGAGCTGTTTTTT. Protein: CATRLNPGQGSTGELFF.